These T cell receptor beta chains were read from a single sample in a study of chronic HIV infection and antiretroviral therapy. One entry per CDR3 protein results from TCRdb running MiXCR on the 5' RACE reads. This table has 30,000 to 35,000 distinct CDR3 sequences, about 8.6% appearing once. What was sequenced was peripheral blood. The receptors shown here come from an adult who had HIV and had not received antiretroviral therapy, or was an uninfected healthy control (not recorded which). The CDR3 runs from the conserved cysteine through the conserved F or W. D genes are given only for firm matches. For some rows the clone size is stated as once, few or many, or as a class when expanded; others skip it.

j_call,cdr3_length,v_call,clone_size,d_call,cdr3_aa,cdr3_nt
TRBJ1-1,12,TRBV7-9,-,TRBD1,CASGDRSTEAFF,TGTGCCAGCGGGGACAGAAGCACTGAAGCTTTCTTT
TRBJ1-4,14,TRBV28,many,TRBD1,CASSPGQGSEKLFF,TGTGCCAGCAGTCCGGGACAGGGGAGCGAAAAACTGTTTTTT
TRBJ2-3,17,TRBV9,-,TRBD2,CASSSRSGGAGTDTQYF,TGTGCCAGCAGCTCGCGAAGCGGGGGGGCCGGCACAGATACGCAGTATTTT
TRBJ2-3,13,TRBV29-1,many,-,CSAWGIGTDTQYF,TGCAGCGCATGGGGGATCGGGACAGATACGCAGTATTTT
TRBJ2-1,15,TRBV7-2,few,-,CASSLAQFSHNEQFF,TGTGCCAGCAGCTTAGCGCAATTCAGCCACAATGAGCAGTTCTTC
TRBJ2-7,15,TRBV11-2,many,-,CASSRFEVFGYEQYF,TGTGCCAGCAGCCGCTTTGAAGTCTTCGGCTACGAGCAGTACTTC
TRBJ1-5,13,TRBV7-2,many,-,CASSLASDQPQHF,TGTGCCAGCAGCTTAGCGTCGGATCAGCCCCAGCATTTT
TRBJ2-3,17,TRBV24-1,many,TRBD2,CATSERQTSGSTDTQYF,TGTGCCACCAGTGAGCGGCAGACTAGCGGGAGTACGGATACGCAGTATTTT
TRBJ1-1,14,TRBV28,-,-,CASSLSREDTEAFF,TGTGCCAGCAGTTTAAGCAGGGAGGACACTGAAGCTTTCTTT
TRBJ1-2,15,TRBV29-1,-,TRBD1,CSVDPPDGQDYGYTF,TGCAGCGTTGATCCCCCCGATGGACAGGACTATGGCTACACCTTC
TRBJ1-1,14,TRBV2,few,-,CASSLSGINTEAFF,TGTGCCAGCAGTCTCTCCGGGATAAACACTGAAGCTTTCTTT
TRBJ2-7,13,TRBV29-1,many,-,CSARPQGSYEQYF,TGCAGCGCCCGGCCACAGGGCTCCTACGAGCAGTACTTC
TRBJ2-5,14,TRBV5-1,few,TRBD1,CASSLWTGQETQYF,TGCGCCAGCAGCCTATGGACAGGGCAAGAGACCCAGTACTTC
TRBJ2-4,14,TRBV12-3/TRBV12-4,many,-,CASSPTGSANIQYF,TGTGCCAGCAGTCCTACAGGGTCCGCTAACATTCAGTACTTC
TRBJ1-5,12,TRBV29-1,many,-,CSVEQGNQPQHF,TGCAGCGTTGAGCAAGGAAATCAGCCCCAGCATTTT
TRBJ1-2,16,TRBV5-8,many,-,CASSLRGWLAHDGYTF,TGTGCCAGCAGCTTGCGAGGTTGGCTGGCTCACGATGGCTACACCTTC
TRBJ1-3,14,TRBV7-2,few,-,CASSFRASGNTIYF,TGTGCCAGCAGCTTCAGGGCCTCTGGAAACACCATATATTTT
TRBJ2-7,15,TRBV11-2,-,-,CASSLRLGVSYEQYF,TGTGCCAGCAGCTTACGCTTAGGGGTTTCCTACGAGCAGTACTTC
TRBJ1-1,15,TRBV15,-,TRBD1,CATSRAGGANTEAFF,TGTGCCACCAGCAGAGCAGGGGGCGCGAACACTGAAGCTTTCTTT
TRBJ2-7,15,TRBV7-2,-,-,CASSKTDVSSYEQYF,TGTGCCAGCAGCAAAACGGACGTAAGCTCCTACGAGCAGTACTTC
TRBJ1-2,15,TRBV29-1,-,-,CSVESPGRFRYGYTF,TGCAGCGTTGAAAGCCCGGGCCGCTTCCGCTATGGCTACACCTTC
TRBJ2-5,13,TRBV29-1,-,-,CSVEEQQDETQYF,TGCAGCGTTGAAGAGCAACAGGACGAGACCCAGTACTTC
TRBJ2-7,12,TRBV29-1,many,-,CSVGGDADEQYF,TGCAGCGTTGGTGGGGACGCGGACGAGCAGTACTTC
TRBJ2-7,12,TRBV5-1,-,TRBD1,CASRDRDYEQYF,TGCGCCAGTCGGGACAGAGACTACGAGCAGTACTTC
TRBJ2-2,16,TRBV7-6,many,TRBD2,CASSVPSGGTSGELFF,TGTGCCAGCAGCGTCCCTAGCGGGGGAACCAGCGGGGAGCTGTTTTTT
TRBJ2-1,13,TRBV11-2,-,-,CASSLVWDNEQFF,TGTGCCAGCAGCTTAGTCTGGGACAATGAGCAGTTCTTC
TRBJ2-2,11,TRBV6-5,many,-,CASMTTGELFF,TGTGCCAGTATGACGACCGGGGAGCTGTTTTTT